This T cell receptor beta chain comes out of a study of T cell clones after liver transplantation. Study context: A pre-transplant mixed lymphocyte reaction with TCRbeta sequencing defined graft-donor-reactive clones followed in post-transplant blood.

Using immunoSEQ multiplex PCR, the repertoire was profiled, and TCRdb retains in-frame clones only, with some absent. The sample includes tens of thousands of clones, 80% to 95% of them seen just once. In the case of this clone: The antigen is not known.

Whole-study results and caveats: These preliminary findings come from unstandardized post-transplant sampling times. Low donor cell numbers restricted donor-reactive repertoire measurement in a couple of subjects. Post-transplant, graft-donor-reactive CD4 TCRbeta sequences in blood dropped significantly in most of the 8 subjects.

The germline CDR1 and CDR2 sequences are ENHRY and SYGVKD. The CDR3 is made up of 23 amino acids. V was pared by 4 bases and J by 3 bases, with 30 bases of the junction left unmatched. The chain has TRBV10-3 and TRBJ2-7; the match to TRBD1 covers 10 bases. The sequence was obtained from a human patient who received a liver transplant. Some T cells may be transferred from the graft donor. Sequencing was performed on CD8+ T cells from blood, taken nearly 26 months after liver transplant. CDR3 region: CAISAGGQGVPKAGVRGLYEQYF. The CDR3 DNA is TGTGCCATCAGTGCCGGCGGACAGGGGGTACCCAAGGCCGGCGTGAGGGGTCTCTACGAGCAGTACTTC.